The 14 T cell receptor beta chains reported below all come from one sample, sequenced in a study of T cell responses to AZD1222 COVID-19 vaccine. Clones were sequenced by immunoSEQ multiplex PCR, and TCRdb holds only the in-frame ones, with some missing. Among some 30,000 clones, around 86% were seen once, and the ten largest hold approximately 9.9%. The sequences come from peripheral blood, collected 28 days after the second AZD1222 dose. The receptors originated from an adult who received the AZD1222 COVID-19 vaccine.

Here the CDR3 DNA reads TGTGCCAGCAGGGGACAGGGTCAAGAGACCCAGTACTTC. Translation gives CASRGQGQETQYF. The gene calls are TRBV6-5 and TRBJ2-5, with 9 bases matching TRBD1. Germline CDR1 MNHEY, CDR2 SVGAGI. V dropped 6 bases and J dropped 2; count of bases not matched to a gene: 1. The CDR3 loop spans 13 amino acids.

The V gene is TRBV14, the J gene TRBJ1-2, with a weak D call TRBD1 (5 bases). CDR1 and CDR2 from the germline V gene are SGHDN and FVKESK. Trimming cost V 4 bases and J 0 bases, with 15 bases left between them. This CDR3 is built from 16 residues. CDR3 sequence (DNA): TGTGCCAGCAGCCCCATCCGGGGGGATCCTAACTATGGCTACACCTTC. Amino acids: CASSPIRGDPNYGYTF. Drawing the rest from reference TRBV14 and TRBJ1-2, the complete variable domain is EAGVTQFPSHSVIEKGQTVTLRCDPISGHDNLYWYRRVMGKEIKFLLHFVKESKQDESGMPNNRFLAERTGGTYSTLKVQPAELEDSGVYFCASSPIRGDPNYGYTFGSGTRLTVV.

The chain recombines TRBV19 with TRBJ1-2, with a weak D call TRBD1 (5 bases). V dropped 7 bases and J dropped 6 bases, with 15 bases sitting between them. Germline values: CDR1 LNHDA, CDR2 SQIVND (reference sequence). The CDR3 consists of 13 residues. CDR3 amino acids: CASMEQVFDGYTF. For the CDR3, the DNA is TGTGCCAGTATGGAACAGGTTTTCGATGGCTACACCTTC.

The gene calls are TRBV5-5 and TRBJ1-1; D unresolved. The V gene lost 4 bases and the J gene lost 2 bases, with 9 bases spanning the gap. This CDR3 has 13 amino acids. Germline-derived CDR1 and CDR2 are SGHKS and YYEKEE (reference sequence). The CDR3 bases are TGTGCCAGCAGCCTCCGGGGTAACACTGAAGCTTTCTTT. This codes for CASSLRGNTEAFF.

V and J are TRBV21-1 and TRBJ2-7. TRBV21-1 is a documented pseudogene. This CDR3 is built from 18 residues. The DNA of the CDR3 is TGTGCCAGCAGCAATTTTGGGTCCGGCCAATATTTTTGGCGCGAGCAGTACTTC. Amino acid sequence: CASSNFGSGQYFWREQYF.

The rearrangement uses TRBV5-1 and TRBJ1-1, with 8 positions matching TRBD1. CDR1 and CDR2 from the germline V gene are SGHRS and YFSETQ. The CDR3 runs to 15 residues. The trim removed 2 bases at V and 5 bases at J, leaving 8 bases unmatched. CDR3 DNA: TGCGCCAGCAGCTTTTCCGGGACAGGAAGGACTGAAGCTTTCTTT. Protein: CASSFSGTGRTEAFF.

This clone is a singleton in its sample. CDR3 in DNA: TGCAGTGCTAGAGATCAGTTGCGCCTGTTTTTT. Amino acids: CSARDQLRLFF. V gene TRBV20-1 combines with J gene TRBJ1-4; D not certain. The CDR3 loop spans 11 amino acids. Germline CDR1 and CDR2: DFQATT and SNEGSKA (reference sequence). V lost 0 bases to trimming and J lost 14 bases, with 10 bases between them.

The rearrangement joins TRBV5-8 to TRBJ1-1; D is unclear. The ends were cut back, 4 bases at V and 7 bases at J, with 14 bases in the middle. Per the germline V gene, CDR1 is SGHTS and CDR2 is YDEGEE. The CDR3 totals 13 residues. CDR3 sequence reads: CASSHDWTYEAFF. Written as DNA, the CDR3 is TGTGCCAGCAGCCACGACTGGACCTATGAAGCTTTCTTT.

The V gene is TRBV7-6, the J gene TRBJ2-3; the D is unclear. Germline values: CDR1 SGHVS, CDR2 FNYEAQ. The CDR3 extends over 16 amino acids. The ends were cut back, 5 bases at V and 6 bases at J, with 21 bases in the middle. The DNA for the CDR3 is TGTGCCAGCAGCCCCAGACCAGGTGGACCGAGTGATACGCAGTATTTT. As protein: CASSPRPGGPSDTQYF.

The genes are TRBV7-3 and TRBJ2-5, with D uncertain. Germline CDR1 is SGHTA and CDR2 is FQGTGA. The CDR3 has 13 residues. Trimming stripped 5 bases from V and 4 bases from J, with 11 bases between. This CDR3 reads CASSPVPGETQYF. In DNA, the CDR3 is TGTGCCAGCAGCCCTGTCCCGGGAGAGACCCAGTACTTC.

In this sample, this clone turned up once. This chain uses TRBV5-1 with TRBJ1-1, with TRBD1 as a possible D gene (5 bases). This CDR3 contains 15 residues. Trimming took 1 base from V and 0 from J, leaving 10 bases between them. Germline V CDR1 and CDR2: SGHRS, YFSETQ. The CDR3 sequence: CASSLNRQLNTEAFF. CDR3 sequence (DNA): TGCGCCAGCAGCTTGAATCGACAGCTGAACACTGAAGCTTTCTTT.

The rearrangement links TRBV5-4 to TRBJ1-6, with D possibly being TRBD1 (6 bases). Trimming removed 4 bases from V and 9 bases from J, with 14 bases in between. The CDR3 covers 14 residues. In germline, CDR1 is SGHNT, CDR2 YYREEE (reference sequence). CDR3 loop: CASSQDSPISPLHF. In nucleotides, the CDR3 is TGTGCCAGCAGCCAGGACAGTCCCATTTCACCCCTCCACTTT.

The chain recombines TRBV29-1 with TRBJ2-2; D gene unclear. V was clipped by 7 bases and J by 4 bases, with 13 bases between them. The germline CDR1 and CDR2 sequences are SQVTM and ANQGSEA. The CDR3 totals 13 residues. The CDR3 DNA sequence: TGCAGCGGGGCCAGGTCCTCCACCGGGGAGCTGTTTTTT. Encoded protein: CSGARSSTGELFF.

CDR3 sequence reads: CASSTGQANYGYTF. CDR3 bases: TGTGCCAGCAGCACGGGACAGGCTAACTATGGCTACACCTTC. The chain has TRBV6-6 and TRBJ1-2, with 8 bases fitting TRBD1. Trimming cost V 6 bases and J 0 bases; bases outside gene matches: 3. Germline values: CDR1 MNHNY, CDR2 SVGAGI (reference sequence). There are 14 residues in the CDR3.